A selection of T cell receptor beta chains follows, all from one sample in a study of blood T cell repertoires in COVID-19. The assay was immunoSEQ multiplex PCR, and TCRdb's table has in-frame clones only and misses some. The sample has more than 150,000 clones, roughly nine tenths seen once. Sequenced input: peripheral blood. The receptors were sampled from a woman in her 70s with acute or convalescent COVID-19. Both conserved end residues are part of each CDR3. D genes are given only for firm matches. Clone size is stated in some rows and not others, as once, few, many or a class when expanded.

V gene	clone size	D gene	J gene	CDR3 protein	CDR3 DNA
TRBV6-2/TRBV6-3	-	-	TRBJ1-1	CASSYSRQGIPEAFF	TGTGCCAGCAGTTACTCGAGGCAGGGGATCCCTGAAGCTTTCTTT
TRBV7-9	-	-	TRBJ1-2	CASSPAQASNYGYTF	TGTGCCAGCAGCCCAGCCCAGGCCTCTAACTATGGCTACACCTTC
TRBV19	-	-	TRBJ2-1	CASRKPGPGGYNEQFF	TGTGCCAGTAGGAAGCCGGGGCCCGGGGGATACAATGAGCAGTTCTTC
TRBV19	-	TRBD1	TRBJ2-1	CASGTGLAYNEQFF	TGTGCCAGCGGGACAGGGCTTGCCTACAATGAGCAGTTCTTC
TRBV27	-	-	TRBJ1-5	CASSLWGGNQPQHF	TGTGCCAGCAGTTTATGGGGGGGGAATCAGCCCCAGCATTTT
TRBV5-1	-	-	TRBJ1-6	CASSSSKGSYNSPLHF	TGCGCCAGCAGCTCTTCGAAGGGGTCTTATAATTCACCCCTCCACTTT
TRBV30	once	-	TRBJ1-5	CACTGICQPQHF	TGTGCCTGCACAGGGATTTGCCAGCCCCAGCATTTT
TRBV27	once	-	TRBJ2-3	CASSQARGSWYF	TGTGCCAGCAGTCAAGCCAGGGGAAGTTGGTATTTT
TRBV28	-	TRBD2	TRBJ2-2	CASSRSGGLYFWGGELFF	TGTGCCAGCAGTCGTAGCGGGGGCCTATATTTTTGGGGCGGGGAGCTGTTTTTT
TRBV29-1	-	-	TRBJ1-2	CSVGRGLGGYGYTF	TGCAGCGTTGGCCGGGGGTTGGGTGGCTATGGCTACACCTTC
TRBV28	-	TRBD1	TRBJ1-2	CASRDSLHYGYTF	TGTGCCAGCCGGGACAGCCTACACTATGGCTACACCTTC
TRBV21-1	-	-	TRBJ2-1	CARRSQRSSYNEQFF	TGTGCCAGACGCAGTCAGAGGAGCTCCTACAATGAGCAGTTCTTC
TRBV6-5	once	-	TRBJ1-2	CASSYLRQALGYTF	TGTGCCAGCAGTTACTTACGACAGGCGCTAGGCTACACCTTC
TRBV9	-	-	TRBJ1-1	CASSVGGWGPNTEAFF	TGTGCCAGCAGCGTAGGGGGTTGGGGCCCGAACACTGAAGCTTTCTTT
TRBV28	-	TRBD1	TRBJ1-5	CASTAAQGAIQPQHF	TGTGCCAGCACCGCGGCACAGGGGGCGATTCAGCCCCAGCATTTT
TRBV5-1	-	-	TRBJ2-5	CASRDLSAGQETQYF	TGCGCCAGCAGGGACTTATCGGCGGGCCAAGAGACCCAGTACTTC